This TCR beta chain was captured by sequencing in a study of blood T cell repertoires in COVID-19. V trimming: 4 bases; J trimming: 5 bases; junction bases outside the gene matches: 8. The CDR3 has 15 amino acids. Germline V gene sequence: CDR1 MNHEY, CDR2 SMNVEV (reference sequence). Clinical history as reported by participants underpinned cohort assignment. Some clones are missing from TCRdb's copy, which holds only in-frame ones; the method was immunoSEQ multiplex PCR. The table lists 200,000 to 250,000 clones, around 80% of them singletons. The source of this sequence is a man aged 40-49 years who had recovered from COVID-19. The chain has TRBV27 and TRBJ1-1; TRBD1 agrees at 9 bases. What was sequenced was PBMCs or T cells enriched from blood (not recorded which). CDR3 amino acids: CASSSPGTGRTEAFF. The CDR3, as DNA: TGTGCCAGCAGTTCCCCCGGGACAGGGCGGACTGAAGCTTTCTTT.